This entry concerns a single T cell receptor (beta chain). Its target is not known. Trimming cost V 0 bases and J 3 bases, with 6 bases left between them. This CDR3 contains 13 residues. Germline loops: CDR1 MNHEY, CDR2 SVGAGI. In the original workflow: The authors used CDR3 differences across clinicopathological groups to build a distant-metastasis classifier for papillary thyroid cancer. TCRdb re-called clones from the PCR reads using MiXCR. TCRdb, not the authors, supplied the V and J calls. Of around 19,000 clones in the sample, roughly 38% were seen once. This sample stems from a study of metastatic and nonmetastatic thyroid tumors. About the study: Malignant thyroid and benign thyroid patients provided blood and tumor or nodule tissue whose repertoires were compared.

Not a single patient had been given any form of treatment at any point before undergoing thyroid surgery. General study findings and limits: Reported TCR beta diversity, measured in blood and tumor, was significantly higher for malignant thyroid tumors than for benign nodules.

Sequenced input: tumor tissue. This TCR derives from a female donor with papillary thyroid cancer or a benign thyroid nodule (not recorded which). Some clones in this sample may be carry-over from other donors' samples. J is TRBJ2-7 and V is TRBV6-5, with D hard to call. CDR3 loop: CASSYSLSYEQYF. In nucleotides, the CDR3 is TGTGCCAGCAGTTACTCGTTAAGCTACGAGCAGTACTTC.